A selection of T cell receptor beta chains follows, all from one sample in a study of blood T cell repertoires in COVID-19. Sequenced by immunoSEQ multiplex PCR; TCRdb stores in-frame clones only, minus some. The data contain roughly 390,000 clones, about 89% of them singletons. The specimen was peripheral blood. Receptors originate from a woman in her twenties or thirties with COVID-19, enrolled during active disease. The conserved cysteine and the conserved F or W are not part of the CDR3 here. The D gene is left open where the match is weak.

TRBV7-6	TRBJ2-3	TRBD2	ASSFPGLLADTQY
TRBV19	TRBJ2-1	TRBD2	ASTSGGDYNEQF
TRBV11-2	TRBJ2-3	NA	ASSLDGLLRDTDTQY
TRBV6-6	TRBJ1-4	TRBD1	ASSYQTGFNEKLF
TRBV30	TRBJ1-2	NA	AWSRRRGYYGYT
TRBV15	TRBJ2-1	TRBD2	ATSKTSGRVEQF
TRBV28	TRBJ1-2	TRBD1	ASSFVQGAKHGYT
TRBV5-4	TRBJ2-5	TRBD2	ASSSEGRGGETQY
TRBV6-5	TRBJ1-3	NA	ASGGFSGNTIY
TRBV3-1/TRBV3-2	TRBJ1-4	NA	ASSLLGGEGYEKLF
TRBV19	TRBJ2-1	TRBD2	ASSASGRSYNEQF
TRBV4-1	TRBJ1-5	NA	ASSQGPNLNQPQH
TRBV2	TRBJ1-1	NA	ASASQGYTEAF
TRBV6-5	TRBJ1-1	NA	ASSFTGDTEAF
TRBV20-1	TRBJ1-1	NA	SALYNTEAF
TRBV10-3	TRBJ2-1	TRBD2	AISETSGVSYNEQF
TRBV2	TRBJ2-7	TRBD2	ASSEGPSGTSYEQY
TRBV7-9	TRBJ1-2	TRBD1	ASYFLPGQEGSNYGYT
TRBV11-2	TRBJ2-5	TRBD2	ASSLSAGDMETQY
TRBV7-2	TRBJ2-1	NA	ASILDFSYNEQF
TRBV2	TRBJ1-2	NA	ASGGVVYGYT
TRBV20-1	TRBJ2-3	NA	SAAPGDTQY
TRBV5-8	TRBJ2-4	TRBD1	ASSSRTGQNIQY
TRBV18	TRBJ2-7	NA	ASSPPQGLGGYEQY
TRBV30	TRBJ2-2	TRBD2	AWSRTSGGWGTGELF
TRBV19	TRBJ1-5	NA	ASSIEAGVQPQH
TRBV20-1	TRBJ2-1	NA	SARGPREQF
TRBV18	TRBJ1-2	TRBD1	ASSYLRTGEGGYT
TRBV29-1	TRBJ2-7	NA	SVWTSGEQY
TRBV27	TRBJ1-1	TRBD1	ASSLVGGAWMNTEAF
TRBV9	TRBJ2-5	TRBD2	ASSGSGGEETQY
TRBV20-1	TRBJ2-1	NA	SASRTWRGDEQF
TRBV28	TRBJ2-1	TRBD2	ASSSPRGSGTYNEQF
TRBV5-6	TRBJ2-7	NA	ASSFGAGYPYEQY
TRBV7-9	TRBJ2-7	TRBD1	ASSFVQGAYEQY
TRBV21-1	TRBJ2-1	NA	ASSKVSGLTYNEQF
TRBV9	TRBJ1-6	NA	ASSLTAGDSPLH
TRBV7-6	TRBJ1-4	TRBD1	ASSLDPVTGGEKLF
TRBV7-9	TRBJ1-1	NA	ASSSQAMNTEAF
TRBV18	TRBJ1-1	NA	ASSPRDNSNTEAF
TRBV18	TRBJ2-7	TRBD2	ASSPPTHSGRVLYEQY
TRBV30	TRBJ2-7	TRBD2	AWSKPGLAGHEQY
TRBV7-8	TRBJ1-5	NA	ASSLRGNQPQH
TRBV7-8	TRBJ1-4	TRBD1	ASSPLGTGAYRTNEKLF
TRBV11-2	TRBJ2-1	TRBD2	ASSSHSGDYNEQF
TRBV11-2	TRBJ1-1	NA	ASSTRGGFEAF
TRBV7-6	TRBJ2-1	TRBD2	ASSPFGAGVFYNEQF
TRBV27	TRBJ2-1	NA	ASRLAEKGEQF
TRBV19	TRBJ2-1	NA	ASSIRRTYNEQF